These T cell receptor beta chains were read from a single sample in a study of technical replicates of blood from several donors. Only in-frame clones appear in the TCRdb table, and some are missing; sequencing was by immunoSEQ multiplex PCR. The sample includes some 70,000 clones, roughly nine tenths seen only once; the top ten take around 4.5%. The sequenced sample was PBMCs. These receptors all stem from a human donor in good health. Some clones in this sample may be carry-over from other donors' samples. The CDR3 runs from the conserved cysteine through the conserved F or W.

j_gene: TRBJ1-1; v_gene: TRBV5-1; CDR3aa: CASSLAGVSTEAFF
j_gene: TRBJ1-1; v_gene: TRBV27; CDR3aa: CASSLSRGQGPEAFF
j_gene: TRBJ2-7; v_gene: TRBV11-2; CDR3aa: CASTSDRVISEQYF
j_gene: TRBJ1-5; v_gene: TRBV5-4; CDR3aa: CASSSYEGPQHF
j_gene: TRBJ2-2; v_gene: TRBV6-5; CDR3aa: CASSGRGGAGELFF
j_gene: TRBJ2-7; v_gene: TRBV6-5; CDR3aa: CASSYSRGYFSYEQYF
j_gene: TRBJ2-7; v_gene: TRBV18; CDR3aa: CASSSGTGASEQYF
j_gene: TRBJ2-2; v_gene: TRBV7-3; CDR3aa: CASRTDSRTGELFF
j_gene: TRBJ2-7; v_gene: TRBV7-2; CDR3aa: CASSLDSGRSYEQYF
j_gene: TRBJ1-5; v_gene: TRBV30; CDR3aa: CAWSLDSNQPQHF
j_gene: TRBJ2-2; v_gene: TRBV11-2; CDR3aa: CASSPLLPPNTGELFF
j_gene: TRBJ1-1; v_gene: TRBV7-2; CDR3aa: CASSLERDLGAFF
j_gene: TRBJ2-7; v_gene: TRBV5-8; CDR3aa: CASGKKRDSYEQYF
j_gene: TRBJ2-7; v_gene: TRBV7-9; CDR3aa: CASSLGRTGDSYEQYF
j_gene: TRBJ1-4; v_gene: TRBV5-6; CDR3aa: CASSTVTGYNEKLFF
j_gene: TRBJ2-3; v_gene: TRBV9; CDR3aa: CASSFSGVTDTQYF
j_gene: TRBJ1-1; v_gene: TRBV29-1; CDR3aa: CSVEVTRDRVRGTEAFF
j_gene: TRBJ1-1; v_gene: TRBV18; CDR3aa: CASSTARGTEAFF
j_gene: TRBJ2-6; v_gene: TRBV19; CDR3aa: CASSMEPLSSGANVLTF
j_gene: TRBJ2-1; v_gene: TRBV5-4; CDR3aa: CASTLDGRRGPTYNEQFF
j_gene: TRBJ1-1; v_gene: TRBV5-5; CDR3aa: CASSRGGGQNTEAFF
j_gene: TRBJ1-1; v_gene: TRBV15; CDR3aa: CATSRGAGLNTEAFF
j_gene: TRBJ1-2; v_gene: TRBV7-9; CDR3aa: CASSFPGVLGYTF
j_gene: TRBJ2-3; v_gene: TRBV5-1; CDR3aa: CASSPTSGGPDPQYF
j_gene: TRBJ2-7; v_gene: TRBV6-6; CDR3aa: CASRGDSSIHEQYF
j_gene: TRBJ2-1; v_gene: TRBV6-4; CDR3aa: CASSDSGRPYNEQFF
j_gene: TRBJ1-1; v_gene: TRBV7-2; CDR3aa: CASSFQGVRLQNTEAFF
j_gene: TRBJ2-1; v_gene: TRBV6-5; CDR3aa: CASSQGTAAYNEQFF
j_gene: TRBJ2-3; v_gene: TRBV6-5; CDR3aa: CASSYTFQDTQYF